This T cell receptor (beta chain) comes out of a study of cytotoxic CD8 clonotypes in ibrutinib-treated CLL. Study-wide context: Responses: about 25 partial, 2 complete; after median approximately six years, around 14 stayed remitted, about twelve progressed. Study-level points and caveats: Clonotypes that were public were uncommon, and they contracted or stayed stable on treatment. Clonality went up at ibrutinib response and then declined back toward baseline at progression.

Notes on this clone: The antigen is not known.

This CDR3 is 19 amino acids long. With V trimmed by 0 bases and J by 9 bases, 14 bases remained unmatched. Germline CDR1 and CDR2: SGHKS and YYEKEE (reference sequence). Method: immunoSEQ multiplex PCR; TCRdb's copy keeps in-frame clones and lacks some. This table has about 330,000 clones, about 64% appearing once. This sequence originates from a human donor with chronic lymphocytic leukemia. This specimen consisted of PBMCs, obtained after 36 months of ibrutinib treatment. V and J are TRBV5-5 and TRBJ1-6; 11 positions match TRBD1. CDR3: CASSLVGQGAFVFGSPLHF. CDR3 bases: TGTGCCAGCAGCTTGGTCGGACAGGGGGCGTTTGTATTTGGTTCACCCCTCCACTTT.